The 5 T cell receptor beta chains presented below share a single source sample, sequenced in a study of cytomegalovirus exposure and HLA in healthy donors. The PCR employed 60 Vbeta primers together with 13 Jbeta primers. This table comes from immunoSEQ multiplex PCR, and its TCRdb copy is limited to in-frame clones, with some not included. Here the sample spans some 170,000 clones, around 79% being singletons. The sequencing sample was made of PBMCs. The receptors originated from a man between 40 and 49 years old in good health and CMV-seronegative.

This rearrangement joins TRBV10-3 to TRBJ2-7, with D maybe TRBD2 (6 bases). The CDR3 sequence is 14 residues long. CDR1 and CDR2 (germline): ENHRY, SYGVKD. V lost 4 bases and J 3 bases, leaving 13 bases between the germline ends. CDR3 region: CAISARGGDYEQYF. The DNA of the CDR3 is TGTGCCATCAGTGCGCGCGGAGGGGACTACGAGCAGTACTTC.

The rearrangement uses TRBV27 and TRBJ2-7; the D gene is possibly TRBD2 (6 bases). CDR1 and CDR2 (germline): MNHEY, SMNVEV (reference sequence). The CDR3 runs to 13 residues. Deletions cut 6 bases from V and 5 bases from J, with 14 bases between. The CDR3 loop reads CASSLRRGHEQYF. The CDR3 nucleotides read TGTGCCAGCAGCCTACGGCGGGGTCACGAGCAGTACTTC.

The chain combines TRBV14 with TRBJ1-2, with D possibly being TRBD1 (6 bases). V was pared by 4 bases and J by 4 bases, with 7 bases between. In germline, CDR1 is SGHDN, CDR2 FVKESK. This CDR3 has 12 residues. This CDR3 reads CASSRTAYGYTF. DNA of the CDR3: TGTGCCAGCAGCCGGACAGCCTATGGCTACACCTTC.

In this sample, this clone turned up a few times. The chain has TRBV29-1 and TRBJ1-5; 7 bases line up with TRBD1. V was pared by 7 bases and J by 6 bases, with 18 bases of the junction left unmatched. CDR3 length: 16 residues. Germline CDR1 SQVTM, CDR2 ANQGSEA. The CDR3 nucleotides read TGCAGCGCTGGTAAGCCCATTGACAGGGCATGTCAGCCCCAGCATTTT. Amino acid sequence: CSAGKPIDRACQPQHF.

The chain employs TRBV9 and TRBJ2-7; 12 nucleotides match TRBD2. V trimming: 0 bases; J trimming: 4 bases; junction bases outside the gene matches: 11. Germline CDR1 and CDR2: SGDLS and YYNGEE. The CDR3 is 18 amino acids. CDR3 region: CASSVVRTSGDPEYEQYF. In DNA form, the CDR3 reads TGTGCCAGCAGCGTAGTGAGGACTAGCGGGGACCCGGAATACGAGCAGTACTTC. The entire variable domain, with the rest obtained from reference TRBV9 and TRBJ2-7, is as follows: DSGVTQTPKHLITATGQRVTLRCSPRSGDLSVYWYQQSLDQGLQFLIQYYNGEERAKGNILERFSAQQFPDLHSELNLSSLELGDSALYFCASSVVRTSGDPEYEQYFGPGTRLTVT.